This T cell receptor beta chain was retrieved from a study of T cell responses to AZD1222 COVID-19 vaccine. The data were produced by immunoSEQ multiplex PCR, yet TCRdb's version contains in-frame clones alone and is incomplete. The sample has about 140,000 clones, about 82% seen once. The CDR3 totals 13 residues. Trimming shortened V by 9 bases and J by 5 bases, and 14 bases separated the two germline ends. The chain is built from TRBV12-3 or TRBV12-4 and TRBJ1-5; D is undetermined. The origin of this receptor is an adult who received the MenACWY meningococcal vaccine as a control. The sample here was peripheral blood, taken 28 days after the second dose of the MenACWY control vaccine. Written as DNA, the CDR3 is TGTGCCAGTTCGGGCCTCGGGGATCAGCCCCAGCATTTT. It specifies CASSGLGDQPQHF.